Sequencing of this TCR beta chain was carried out in a study of blood T cell repertoires in COVID-19. Overall study context: Spain, Italy and the United States supplied samples that represented acute and convalescent COVID-19. The cDNA or gDNA used as material had been derived from T cells, B-cell-depleted T cells, or PBMCs.

Seattle's cohort entered during active infection and was followed longitudinally. Source study methods: Amplification with reference gene primers provided the estimates of nucleated cell counts. Generated by immunoSEQ multiplex PCR, the TCRdb table keeps only in-frame clones and is missing some. D and trimming were read from the DNA, whereas the V and J calls and clone size are those reported in that table. The sample lists just under 350,000 clones, around 86% seen once, with about 6% in the top ten. The CDR3 is 16 amino acids. Germline lookup yields CDR1 KGHDR and CDR2 SFDVKD. The V and J ends lost 2 bases and 8 bases, in that order; junction bases with no gene match: 13.

This receptor was taken from a woman in her forties or fifties with COVID-19, enrolled during active disease. The chain is built from TRBV24-1 and TRBJ1-2, with 7 positions matching TRBD1. Sequencing was done on a sample of peripheral blood. The DNA for the CDR3 is TGTGCCACCAGTGATTACAAGACAGGGAACAGTCAGGGCTACACCTTC. Protein product: CATSDYKTGNSQGYTF.